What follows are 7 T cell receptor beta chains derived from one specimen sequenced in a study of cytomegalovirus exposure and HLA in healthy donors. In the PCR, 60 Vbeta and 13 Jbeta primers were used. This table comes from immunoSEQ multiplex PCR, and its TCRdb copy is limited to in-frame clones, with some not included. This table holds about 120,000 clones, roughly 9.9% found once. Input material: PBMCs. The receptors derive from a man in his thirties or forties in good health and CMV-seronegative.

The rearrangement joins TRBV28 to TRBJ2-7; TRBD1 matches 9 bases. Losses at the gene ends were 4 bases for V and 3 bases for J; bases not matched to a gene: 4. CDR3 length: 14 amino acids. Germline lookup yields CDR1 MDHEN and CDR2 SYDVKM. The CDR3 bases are TGTGCCAGCAGTTCCGGGGACAGGGTCTACGAGCAGTACTTC. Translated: CASSSGDRVYEQYF.

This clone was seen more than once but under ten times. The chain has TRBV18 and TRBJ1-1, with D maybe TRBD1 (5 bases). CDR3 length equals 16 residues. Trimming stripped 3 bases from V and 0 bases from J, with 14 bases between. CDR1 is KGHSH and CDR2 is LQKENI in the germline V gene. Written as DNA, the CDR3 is TGTGCCAGCTCACCGGCCCCCGGGGGGGTGAACACTGAAGCTTTCTTT. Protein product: CASSPAPGGVNTEAFF.

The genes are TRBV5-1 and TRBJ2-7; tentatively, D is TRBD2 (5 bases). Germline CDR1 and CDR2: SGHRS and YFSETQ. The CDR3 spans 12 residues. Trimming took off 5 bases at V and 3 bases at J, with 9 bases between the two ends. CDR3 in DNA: TGCGCCAGCAGTTACGGGGTCTACGAGCAGTACTTC. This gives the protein CASSYGVYEQYF.

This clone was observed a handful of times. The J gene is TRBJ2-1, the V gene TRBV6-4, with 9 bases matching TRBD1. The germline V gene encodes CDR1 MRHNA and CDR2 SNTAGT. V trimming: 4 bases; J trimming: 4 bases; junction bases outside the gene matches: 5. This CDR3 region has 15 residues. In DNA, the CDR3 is TGTGCCAGCAGTGTTAAGACAGGGGGTTACAATGAGCAGTTCTTC. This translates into CASSVKTGGYNEQFF.

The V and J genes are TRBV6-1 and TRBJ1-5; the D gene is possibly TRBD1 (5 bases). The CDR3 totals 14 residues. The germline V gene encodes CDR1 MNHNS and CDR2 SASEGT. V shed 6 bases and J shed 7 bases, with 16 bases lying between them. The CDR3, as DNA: TGTGCCAGCAGCGCCGGGACTTCCGGGCAGCCCCAGCATTTT. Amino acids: CASSAGTSGQPQHF.

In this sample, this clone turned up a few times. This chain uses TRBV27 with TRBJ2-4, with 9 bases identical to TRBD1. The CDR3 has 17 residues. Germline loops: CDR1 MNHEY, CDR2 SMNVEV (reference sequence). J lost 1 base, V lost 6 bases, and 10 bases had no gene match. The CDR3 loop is CASSLTGGWKAKNIQYF. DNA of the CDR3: TGTGCCAGCAGCCTTACAGGGGGCTGGAAGGCCAAAAACATTCAGTACTTC.

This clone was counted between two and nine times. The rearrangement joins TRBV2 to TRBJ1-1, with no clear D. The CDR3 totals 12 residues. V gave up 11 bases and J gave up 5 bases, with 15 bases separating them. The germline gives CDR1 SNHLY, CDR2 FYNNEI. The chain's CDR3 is CAGRGLETEAFF. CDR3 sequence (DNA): TGTGCCGGGCGGGGTCTGGAGACTGAAGCTTTCTTT.